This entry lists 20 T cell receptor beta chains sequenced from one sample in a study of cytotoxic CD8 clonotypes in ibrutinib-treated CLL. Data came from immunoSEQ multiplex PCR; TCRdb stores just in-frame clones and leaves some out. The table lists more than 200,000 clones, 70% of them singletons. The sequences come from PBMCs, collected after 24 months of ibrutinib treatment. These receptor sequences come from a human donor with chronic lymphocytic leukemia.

The CDR3: CASSQDPKEAGSSTDTQYF. In DNA form, the CDR3 reads TGCGCCAGCAGCCAAGATCCGAAAGAAGCGGGGTCTAGCACAGATACGCAGTATTTT. The chain has TRBV4-3 and TRBJ2-3; the match to TRBD2 covers 7 bases. Germline values: CDR1 LGHNA, CDR2 YSLEER. Trimming took 0 bases from V and 0 from J; bases not matched to a gene: 12. This CDR3 spans 19 amino acids.

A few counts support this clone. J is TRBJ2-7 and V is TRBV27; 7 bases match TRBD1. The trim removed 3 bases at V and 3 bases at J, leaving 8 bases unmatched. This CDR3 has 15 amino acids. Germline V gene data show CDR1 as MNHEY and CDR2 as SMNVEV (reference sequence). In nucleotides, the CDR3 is TGTGCCAGCAGTTTGGGGCCCAGGGGGTTCTACGAGCAGTACTTC. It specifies CASSLGPRGFYEQYF.

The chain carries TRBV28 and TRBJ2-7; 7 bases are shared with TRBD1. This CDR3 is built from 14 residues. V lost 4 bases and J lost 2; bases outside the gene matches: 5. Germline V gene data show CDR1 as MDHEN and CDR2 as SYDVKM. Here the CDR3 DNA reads TGTGCCAGCAGTTCCGATCAGGGGGCCTACGAGCAGTACTTC. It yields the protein CASSSDQGAYEQYF.

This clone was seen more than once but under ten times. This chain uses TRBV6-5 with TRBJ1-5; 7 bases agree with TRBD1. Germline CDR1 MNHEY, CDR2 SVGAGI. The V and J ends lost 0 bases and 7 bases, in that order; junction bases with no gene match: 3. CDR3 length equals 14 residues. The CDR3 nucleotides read TGTGCCAGCAGTTACTCGGGCAGGGGGCAGCCCCAGCATTTT. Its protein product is CASSYSGRGQPQHF.

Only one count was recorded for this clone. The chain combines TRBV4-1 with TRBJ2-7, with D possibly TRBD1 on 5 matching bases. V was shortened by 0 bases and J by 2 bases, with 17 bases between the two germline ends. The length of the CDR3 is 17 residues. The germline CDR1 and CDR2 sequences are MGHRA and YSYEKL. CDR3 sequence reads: CASSQDRSTAATYEQYF. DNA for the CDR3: TGCGCCAGCAGCCAAGATCGTTCGACAGCAGCAACCTACGAGCAGTACTTC.

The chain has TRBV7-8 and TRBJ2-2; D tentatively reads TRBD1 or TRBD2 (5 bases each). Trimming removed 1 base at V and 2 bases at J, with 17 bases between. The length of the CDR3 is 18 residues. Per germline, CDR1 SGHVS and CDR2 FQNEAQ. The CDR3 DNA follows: TGTGCCAGCAGCTTAGGGCTATGGGGGACGACAAACACCGGGGAGCTGTTTTTT. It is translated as CASSLGLWGTTNTGELFF.

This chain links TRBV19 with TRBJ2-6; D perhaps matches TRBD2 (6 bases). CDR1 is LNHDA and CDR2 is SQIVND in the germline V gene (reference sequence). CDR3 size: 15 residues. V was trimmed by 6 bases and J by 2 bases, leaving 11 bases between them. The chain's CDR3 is CASSPREAGANVLTF. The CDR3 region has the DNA TGTGCCAGTAGCCCGAGGGAGGCTGGGGCCAACGTCCTGACTTTC.

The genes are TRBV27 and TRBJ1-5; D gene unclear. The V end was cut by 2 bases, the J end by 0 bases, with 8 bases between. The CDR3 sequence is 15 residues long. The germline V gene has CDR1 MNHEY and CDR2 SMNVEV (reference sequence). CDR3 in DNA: TGTGCCAGCAGTTTAACCAGGAATAGCAATCAGCCCCAGCATTTT. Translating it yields CASSLTRNSNQPQHF.

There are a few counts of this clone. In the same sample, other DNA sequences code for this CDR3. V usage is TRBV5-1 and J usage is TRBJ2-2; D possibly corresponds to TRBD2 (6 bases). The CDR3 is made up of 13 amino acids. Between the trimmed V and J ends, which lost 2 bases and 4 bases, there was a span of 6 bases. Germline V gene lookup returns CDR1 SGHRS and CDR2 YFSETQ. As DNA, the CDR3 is TGCGCCAGCAGCTTAGCGGGCACCGGGGAGCTGTTTTTT. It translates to CASSLAGTGELFF.

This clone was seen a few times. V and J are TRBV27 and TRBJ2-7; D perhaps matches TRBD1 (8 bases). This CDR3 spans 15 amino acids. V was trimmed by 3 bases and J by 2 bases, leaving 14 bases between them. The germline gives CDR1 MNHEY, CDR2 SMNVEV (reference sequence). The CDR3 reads CASSLQQGGTYEQYF. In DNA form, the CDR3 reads TGTGCCAGCAGTTTGCAACAGGGGGGGACCTACGAGCAGTACTTC.

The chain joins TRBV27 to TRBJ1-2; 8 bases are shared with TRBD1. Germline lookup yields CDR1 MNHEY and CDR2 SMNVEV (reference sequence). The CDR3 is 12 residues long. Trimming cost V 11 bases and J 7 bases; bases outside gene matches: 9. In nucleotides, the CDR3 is TGTGCCTCCCGGCAGGGGGCGCGTGGCTACACCTTC. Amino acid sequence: CASRQGARGYTF.

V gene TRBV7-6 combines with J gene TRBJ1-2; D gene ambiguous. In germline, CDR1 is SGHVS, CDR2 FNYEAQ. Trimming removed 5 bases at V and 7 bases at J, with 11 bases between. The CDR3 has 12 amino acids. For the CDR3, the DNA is TGTGCCAGCAGCCCCCAGGACTCTGGCTACACCTTC. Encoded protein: CASSPQDSGYTF.

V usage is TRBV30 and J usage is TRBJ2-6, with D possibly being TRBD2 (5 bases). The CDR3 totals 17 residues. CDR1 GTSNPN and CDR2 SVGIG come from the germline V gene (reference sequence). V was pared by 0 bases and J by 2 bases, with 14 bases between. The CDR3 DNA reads TGTGCCTGGAGTGTAGGACTCACTAGTCCTGGGGCCAACGTCCTGACTTTC. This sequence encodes CAWSVGLTSPGANVLTF.

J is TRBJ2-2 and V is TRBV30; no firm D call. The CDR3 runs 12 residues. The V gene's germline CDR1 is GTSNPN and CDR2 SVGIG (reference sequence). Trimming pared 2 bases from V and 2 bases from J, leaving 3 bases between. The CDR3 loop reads CAWSPNTGELFF. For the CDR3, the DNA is TGTGCCTGGAGTCCTAACACCGGGGAGCTGTTTTTT.

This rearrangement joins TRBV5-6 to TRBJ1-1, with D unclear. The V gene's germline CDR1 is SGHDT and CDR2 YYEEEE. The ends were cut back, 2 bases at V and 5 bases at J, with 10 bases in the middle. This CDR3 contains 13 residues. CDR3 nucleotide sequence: TGTGCCAGCAGCTTCAGTCCGGGGACTGAAGCTTTCTTT. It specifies CASSFSPGTEAFF.

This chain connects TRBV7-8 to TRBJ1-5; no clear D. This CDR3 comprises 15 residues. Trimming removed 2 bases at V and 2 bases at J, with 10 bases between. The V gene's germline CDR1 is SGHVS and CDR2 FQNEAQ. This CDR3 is CASSLWEMGNQPQHF. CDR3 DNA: TGTGCCAGCAGCTTATGGGAGATGGGCAATCAGCCCCAGCATTTT.

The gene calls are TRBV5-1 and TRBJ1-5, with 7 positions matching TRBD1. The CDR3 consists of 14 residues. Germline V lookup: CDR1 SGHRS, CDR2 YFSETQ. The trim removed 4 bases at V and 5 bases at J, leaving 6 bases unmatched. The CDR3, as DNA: TGCGCCAGCAGCCCGGACAGGAAGGATCAGCCCCAGCATTTT. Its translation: CASSPDRKDQPQHF.

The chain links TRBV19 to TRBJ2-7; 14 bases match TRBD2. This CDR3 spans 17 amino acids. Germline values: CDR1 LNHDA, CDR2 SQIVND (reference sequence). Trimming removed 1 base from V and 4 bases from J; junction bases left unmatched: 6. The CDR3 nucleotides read TGTGCCAGTAGTATAGTTGGACTAGCGGGAGGAATATACGAGCAGTACTTC. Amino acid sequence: CASSIVGLAGGIYEQYF.

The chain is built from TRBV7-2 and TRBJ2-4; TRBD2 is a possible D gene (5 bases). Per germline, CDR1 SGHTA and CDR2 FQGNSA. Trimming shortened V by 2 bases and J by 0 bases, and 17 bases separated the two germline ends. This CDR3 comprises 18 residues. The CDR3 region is CASSLSARGTLAKNIQYF. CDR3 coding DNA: TGTGCCAGCAGCTTATCGGCCCGGGGTACTCTAGCCAAAAACATTCAGTACTTC.

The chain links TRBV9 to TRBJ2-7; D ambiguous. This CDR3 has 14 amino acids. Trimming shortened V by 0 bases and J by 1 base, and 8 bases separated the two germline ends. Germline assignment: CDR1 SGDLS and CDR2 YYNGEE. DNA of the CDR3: TGTGCCAGCAGCGTAGGGTTAGGGTCCTACGAGCAGTACTTC. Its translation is CASSVGLGSYEQYF. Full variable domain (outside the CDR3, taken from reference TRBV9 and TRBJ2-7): DSGVTQTPKHLITATGQRVTLRCSPRSGDLSVYWYQQSLDQGLQFLIQYYNGEERAKGNILERFSAQQFPDLHSELNLSSLELGDSALYFCASSVGLGSYEQYFGPGTRLTVT.